This T cell receptor (beta chain) was captured by sequencing in a study of neurological immune-mediated disorders. Study-level points and caveats: The highest TCR clonal expansion occurred in HTLV-1-associated myelopathy; multiple sclerosis fell below healthy controls.

The cDNA was synthesized by means of template-switch 5'RACE, which was carried out with 10-nucleotide random UMIs. TCRdb analysed the 5' RACE reads with MiXCR anew, one entry per CDR3 protein. The table includes approximately 74,000 distinct CDR3 sequences, approximately 10% detected once. The sample holds many counts of this clonotype. Its matching antigen is unknown. Healthy control samples came from blood bank volunteers in Maryland, USA. Unsorted libraries came from 2 million PBMCs stored at -80 °C. The TCR was taken from a man aged 50 or older in good health. Sequencing used PBMCs.

The CDR3 spells CSVATQGLTNEKLFF. The CDR3 region has the DNA TGCAGCGTCGCTACTCAGGGATTGACTAATGAAAAACTGTTTTTT. This chain uses TRBV29-1 with TRBJ1-4, with D possibly being TRBD1 (5 bases). The CDR3 extends over 15 amino acids. Trimming took 6 bases from V and 2 from J, leaving 16 bases between them. From germline, CDR1 is SQVTM and CDR2 ANQGSEA.